This T cell receptor beta chain was sequenced for a study of blood T cell repertoires in COVID-19. The CDR3 has 15 residues. CDR1 and CDR2 (germline): SNHLY, FYNNEI. V lost 4 bases and J 1 base, leaving 10 bases between the germline ends. The assay was immunoSEQ multiplex PCR, and TCRdb's table has in-frame clones only and misses some. Of a few hundred thousand clones detected, roughly 90% appear once; the ten largest clones hold around 1%. Participants spanned ages about 18 to 95 years and resided in 24 US areas. Recovered status applied to Cohort 3 donors who had two consecutive negative PCRs. It also applied to those with clearance or with symptom resolution.

The sample consisted of PBMCs or T cells enriched from blood (not recorded which). This sequence was found in a woman in her twenties or thirties who had recovered from COVID-19. V and J are TRBV2 and TRBJ2-2; possibly TRBD1 for D (6 bases). CDR3 residues: CASSVLGGNTGELFF. In nucleotides, the CDR3 is TGTGCCAGCAGTGTGTTAGGGGGGAACACCGGGGAGCTGTTTTTT.